These 8 T cell receptor beta chains were all obtained from the same sample, sequenced in a study of sequential checkpoint blockade in melanoma. The sample's treatment: randomized to nivolumab then ipilimumab (arm A) or the reverse (arm B). Some clones are missing from TCRdb's copy, which holds only in-frame ones; the method was immunoSEQ multiplex PCR. The sample shows around 30,000 clones, around 88% of them seen only once. The input for sequencing was CD8+ T cells sorted from blood (inferred from file names), taken from a patient given nivolumab and ipilimumab in sequence. These receptors all come from a human donor with melanoma.

By sample share, this clone is medium-sized. J is TRBJ2-7 and V is TRBV7-6; tentatively, D is TRBD1 (5 bases). Germline V CDR1 and CDR2: SGHVS, FNYEAQ. The CDR3 runs to 16 residues. Between the trimmed V and J ends, which lost 1 base and 3 bases, there was a span of 16 bases. CDR3 DNA sequence: TGTGCCAGCAGCTTAGGATCCCTCGACAGTGGCTACGAGCAGTACTTC. As protein: CASSLGSLDSGYEQYF.

The V call is TRBV11-2, the J call TRBJ2-3; the match to TRBD2 covers 7 bases. The CDR3 sequence is 14 residues long. From germline, CDR1 is SGHAT and CDR2 FQNNGV. V dropped 3 bases and J dropped 4; count of bases not matched to a gene: 4. As DNA, the CDR3 is TGTGCCAGCAGCTTGGGGCGGGGGTCAGATACGCAGTATTTT. This encodes CASSLGRGSDTQYF.

The rearrangement links TRBV28 to TRBJ2-1; TRBD1 aligns across 9 bases. V shed 6 bases and J 10 bases; nucleotides not matched to a gene: 7. Germline V lookup: CDR1 MDHEN, CDR2 SYDVKM. This CDR3 has 13 residues. This CDR3 reads CASRSTGGREQFF. DNA for the CDR3: TGTGCCAGCAGGAGTACAGGGGGCAGGGAGCAGTTCTTC. Complete variable domain (other parts from reference TRBV28 and TRBJ2-1): DVKVTQSSRYLVKRTGEKVFLECVQDMDHENMFWYRQDPGLGLRLIYFSYDVKMKEKGDIPEGYSVSREKKERFSLILESASTNQTSMYLCASRSTGGREQFFGPGTRLTVL.

The genes are TRBV9 and TRBJ2-6, with 13 bases identical to TRBD2. The CDR3 runs to 20 residues. The junction had 10 bases not matched to a gene; V was cut back by 4 bases and J by 0 bases. In germline, CDR1 is SGDLS, CDR2 YYNGEE. DNA for the CDR3: TGTGCCAGCAGCCCCGGACTAGCGGGGGTCCTAAGCTCTGGGGCCAACGTCCTGACTTTC. Translated, it gives CASSPGLAGVLSSGANVLTF.

This clone was seen only once. The chain has TRBV6-5 and TRBJ2-7; 9 bases agree with TRBD2. CDR1 is MNHEY, CDR2 SVGAGI, per germline. The V segment lost 5 bases and the J segment 3 bases; nucleotides outside the gene matches: 5. The CDR3 has 14 amino acids. In DNA, the CDR3 is TGTGCCAGCAGTACGACTAGCGGAAGCTACGAGCAGTACTTC. Residues: CASSTTSGSYEQYF.

The chain couples TRBV13 to TRBJ2-7, with 7 bases that match TRBD1. V dropped 4 bases and J dropped 5; count of bases not matched to a gene: 11. The CDR3 spans 15 residues. The germline V gene encodes CDR1 PRHDT and CDR2 FYEKMQ (reference sequence). CDR3 sequence: CASSSTPTGWDEQYF. The CDR3 DNA is TGTGCCAGCAGCTCCACCCCGACAGGGTGGGACGAGCAGTACTTC.

The chain's CDR3 is CASSQRGETNYGYTF. The CDR3 DNA reads as TGCGCCAGCAGCCAGCGGGGCGAAACGAACTATGGCTACACCTTC. This chain joins TRBV4-3 and TRBJ1-2, with a weak D call TRBD1 (5 bases). Trimming stripped 3 bases from V and 2 bases from J, with 13 bases between. CDR1 and CDR2 (germline): LGHNA, YSLEER. The CDR3 extends over 15 amino acids.

This clone has just one count. The chain joins TRBV28 to TRBJ2-1; 9 bases line up with TRBD2. The length of the CDR3 is 16 residues. Germline loops: CDR1 MDHEN, CDR2 SYDVKM. Trimming removed 4 bases from V and 4 bases from J; junction bases left unmatched: 8. The CDR3 spells CASSYLAGGTYNEQFF. In nucleotides, the CDR3 is TGTGCCAGCAGTTATTTGGCGGGAGGGACGTACAATGAGCAGTTCTTC.